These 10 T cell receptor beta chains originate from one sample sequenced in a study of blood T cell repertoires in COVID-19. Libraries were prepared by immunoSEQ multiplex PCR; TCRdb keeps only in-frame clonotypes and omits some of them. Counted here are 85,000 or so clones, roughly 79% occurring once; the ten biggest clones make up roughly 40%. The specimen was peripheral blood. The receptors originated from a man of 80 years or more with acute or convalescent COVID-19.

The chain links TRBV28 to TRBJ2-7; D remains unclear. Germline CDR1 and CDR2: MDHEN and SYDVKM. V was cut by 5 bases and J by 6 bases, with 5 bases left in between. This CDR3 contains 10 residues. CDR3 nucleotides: TGTGCCAGCAGTGGGCTCGAGCAGTACTTC. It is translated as CASSGLEQYF.

CDR3 sequence: CASSVSLPASGTPLGNEQFF. The CDR3 DNA sequence: TGTGCCAGCAGCGTATCTCTCCCGGCTAGCGGGACCCCCCTTGGTAATGAGCAGTTCTTC. The J gene is TRBJ2-1, the V gene TRBV9; 9 bases are a match to TRBD2. The germline V gene encodes CDR1 SGDLS and CDR2 YYNGEE. V trimming: 1 base; J trimming: 7 bases; junction bases outside the gene matches: 21. CDR3 length equals 20 residues. Looking up the rest from reference TRBV9 and TRBJ2-1 gives the full variable domain: DSGVTQTPKHLITATGQRVTLRCSPRSGDLSVYWYQQSLDQGLQFLIQYYNGEERAKGNILERFSAQQFPDLHSELNLSSLELGDSALYFCASSVSLPASGTPLGNEQFFGPGTRLTVL.

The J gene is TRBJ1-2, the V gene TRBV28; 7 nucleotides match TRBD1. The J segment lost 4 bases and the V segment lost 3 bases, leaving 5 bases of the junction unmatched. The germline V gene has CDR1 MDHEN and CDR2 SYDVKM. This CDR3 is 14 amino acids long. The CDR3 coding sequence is TGTGCCAGCAGTTTCCCCGGGACAGCCTATGGCTACACCTTC. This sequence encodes CASSFPGTAYGYTF.

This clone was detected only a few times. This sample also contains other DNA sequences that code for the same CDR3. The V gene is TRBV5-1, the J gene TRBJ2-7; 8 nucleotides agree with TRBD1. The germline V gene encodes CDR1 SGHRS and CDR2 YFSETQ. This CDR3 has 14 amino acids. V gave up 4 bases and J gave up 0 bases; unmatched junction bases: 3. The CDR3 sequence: CASSRDRRSYEQYF. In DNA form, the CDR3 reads TGCGCCAGCAGCAGGGACAGGCGCTCCTACGAGCAGTACTTC. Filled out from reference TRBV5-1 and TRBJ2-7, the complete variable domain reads KAGVTQTPRYLIKTRGQQVTLSCSPISGHRSVSWYQQTPGQGLQFLFEYFSETQRNKGNFPGRFSGRQFSNSRSEMNVSTLELGDSALYLCASSRDRRSYEQYFGPGTRLTVT.

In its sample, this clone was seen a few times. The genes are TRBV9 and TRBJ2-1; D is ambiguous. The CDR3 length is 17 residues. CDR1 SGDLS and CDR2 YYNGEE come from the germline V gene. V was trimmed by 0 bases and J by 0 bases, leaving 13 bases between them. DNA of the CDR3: TGTGCCAGCAGCGTAGGAGGAAGGCGAAGCTCCTACAATGAGCAGTTCTTC. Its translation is CASSVGGRRSSYNEQFF.

CDR3 in amino acids: CASSQRPTSEQYF. CDR3 sequence (DNA): TGTGCCAGCAGCCAAAGACCGACTAGCGAGCAGTACTTC. The chain joins TRBV3-1 (or the pseudogene TRBV3-2) to TRBJ2-7; weak D call: TRBD2 (6 bases). CDR3 size: 13 residues. CDR1 is LGHDT and CDR2 is YNNKEL in the germline V gene (reference sequence). The ends were cut back, 2 bases at V and 6 bases at J, with 11 bases in the middle.

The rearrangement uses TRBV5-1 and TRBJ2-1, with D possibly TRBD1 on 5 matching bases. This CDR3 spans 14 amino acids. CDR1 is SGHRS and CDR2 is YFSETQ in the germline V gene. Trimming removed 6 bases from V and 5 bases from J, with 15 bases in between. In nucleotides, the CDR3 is TGCGCCAGCAACCTGGGGCCCCCGGACAATGAGCAGTTCTTC. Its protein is CASNLGPPDNEQFF.

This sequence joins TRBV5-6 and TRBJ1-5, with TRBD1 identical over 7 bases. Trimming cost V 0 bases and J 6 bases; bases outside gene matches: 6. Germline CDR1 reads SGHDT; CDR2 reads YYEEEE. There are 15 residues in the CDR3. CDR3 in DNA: TGTGCCAGCAGCTTGGGTTACTGGGACAGTCAGCCCCAGCATTTT. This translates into CASSLGYWDSQPQHF.

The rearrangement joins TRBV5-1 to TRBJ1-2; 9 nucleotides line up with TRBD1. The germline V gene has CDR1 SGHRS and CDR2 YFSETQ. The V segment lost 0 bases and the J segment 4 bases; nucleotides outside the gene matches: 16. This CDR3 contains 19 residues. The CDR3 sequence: CASSLANRDRERTLYGYTF. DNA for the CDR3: TGCGCCAGCAGCTTGGCTAACCGGGACAGGGAAAGAACTCTCTATGGCTACACCTTC.

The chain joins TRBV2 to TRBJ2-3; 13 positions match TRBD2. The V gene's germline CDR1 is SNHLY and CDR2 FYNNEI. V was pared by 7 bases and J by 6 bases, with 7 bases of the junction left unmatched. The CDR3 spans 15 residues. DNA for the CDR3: TGTGCCAGCACGGGGCTGACTAGCGGGAGGGATACGCAGTATTTT. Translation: CASTGLTSGRDTQYF.